This T cell receptor (beta chain) was recovered during a study of molecular identifiers for immune sequencing clone quantification (dated by TCRdb to between 2017 and 2018). General notes on the study: For a replicate experiment, RNA from around 20,000 or 100,000 naive CD8 T cells was divided into five aliquots, of which four were sequenced. This methods study used CD8 T cells to benchmark TCR RNA copy counting and molecular-identifier clustering-based TCR repertoire sequencing (MIDCIRS). Overall study results and their limits: The sizes of highly expanded clones could end up underestimated when identical TCR molecules share a barcode. When barcode sub-clustering was not used, chimeric consensus sequences inflated TCR diversity, with chimeras reaching as high as 47%. Naive libraries contained spiked-in Jurkat TCR RNA (roughly 10 copies' worth), which is not part of the donor repertoire. Clones above 20 RNA copies held over 98% of molecules in CMV-specific effector cells but under 1% in naive cells. Spiked-in Jurkat TCR RNA equal to a single cell's worth was reported to be detectable even within 1,100,000 naive CD8 T cells. Approximately 2.7 recovered TCR RNA copies per cell were obtained by modeling, versus approximately 10 by digital PCR, implying a capture efficiency of 25% to 35%.

From the cysteine up to the phenylalanine, the CDR3 has a length of 16 residues. The read is trimmed to its CDR3 DNA, 48 bases read in frame from base 1. V drops 3 bases and J drops 0 bases, leaving 12 bases in between. CDR1 and CDR2, per the germline V gene (reference sequence), are LNHDA and SQIVND. Libraries of naive CD8 T cells were generated from roughly 20,000 to 1,000,000 sorted cells, with 10%, 30% or 50% of the purified RNA used. Naive CD8 T cells, defined as CD8+CD4-CCR7+CD45RA+, were FACS-sorted into RLT Plus buffer on a BD FACSAria II. To test detection sensitivity, Jurkat RNA equivalent to more than 9 TCR copies was spiked into samples of about 20,000-1,100,000 naive CD8 T cells. Enrichment of CD8 T cells was done with RosetteSep CD8+ T Cell Enrichment Cocktail plus Ficoll-Paque, and ACK red cell lysis came afterward. Only a few counts were recorded for this clonotype. Its specific antigen is unknown. It has no much larger one-base neighbor in the sample; base qualities were not kept.

The library came from PCR. Sequencing was carried out with an Illumina HiSeq 4000. Bulk TCR libraries were made following a previously described method, with the TCR primers given in Table S5. Purification of total RNA was performed with the Qiagen AllPrep DNA/RNA kit. Reads from multiple sequencing runs of the same library were pooled before analysis. Processing in the source paper ran as follows. Only reads with exact TCR constant sequence were kept, trimmed to 150 nt, and grouped by their 12-nt molecular barcodes. Reads within each barcode group were sub-clustered using a 15% Levenshtein threshold, and quality-weighted consensus sequences were constructed for each RNA molecule. Non-functional sequences were excluded, and lower-count sequences lying one edit away from another sequence were also excluded. Based on fitting two negative binomial distributions, any barcode sub-cluster with under 20% of the maximum read count was discarded. The public sequencing data were trimmed at Q25 with fastp and processed into clonotypes with MiXCR by TCRdb, which kept only in-frame beta chains. Entries are consolidated by CDR3 protein sequence, retaining the most common genes and DNA. The V and J calls shown here were made by TCRdb, not taken from the authors' results. For this sample there are 490,000 or so distinct CDR3 sequences; roughly 23% appear just once. The ten largest clones capture about 0.8% of the sample.

This TCR came from a human donor in good health. Some libraries in this study had Jurkat cell RNA spiked in. This chain is built from TRBV19 and TRBJ1-5; no confident D gene assignment can be made. The sample consisted of naive CD8+ T cells from blood, with Jurkat cell RNA spiked in. The cell subset or site label on this specimen signifies: FACS-sorted CD8+CD4-CCR7+CD45RA+ naive T cells. The DNA reads as follows: TGTGCCAGTAGTATCTCATCCAGAACTAGCAATCAGCCCCAGCATTTT. This yields the protein CASSISSRTSNQPQHF. The CDR3 plus the reference TRBV19 and TRBJ1-5 genes for the other parts give the full variable domain: DGGITQSPKYLFRKEGQNVTLSCEQNLNHDAMYWYRQDPGQGLRLIYYSQIVNDFQKGDIAEGYSVSREKKESFPLTVTSAQKNPTAFYLCASSISSRTSNQPQHFGDGTRLSIL.